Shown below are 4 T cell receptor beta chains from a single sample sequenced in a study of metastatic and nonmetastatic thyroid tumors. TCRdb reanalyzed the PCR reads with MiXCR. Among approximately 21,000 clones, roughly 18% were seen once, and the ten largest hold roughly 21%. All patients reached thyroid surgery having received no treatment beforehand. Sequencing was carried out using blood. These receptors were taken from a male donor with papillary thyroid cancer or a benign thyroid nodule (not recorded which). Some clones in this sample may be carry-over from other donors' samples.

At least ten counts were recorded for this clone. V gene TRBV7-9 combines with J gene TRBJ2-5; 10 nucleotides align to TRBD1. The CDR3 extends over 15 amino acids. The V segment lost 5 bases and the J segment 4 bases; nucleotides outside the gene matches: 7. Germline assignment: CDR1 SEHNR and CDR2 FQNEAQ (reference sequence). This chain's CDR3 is CASSPGTGVRETQYF. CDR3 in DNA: TGTGCCAGCAGCCCGGGGACAGGGGTCCGAGAGACCCAGTACTTC.

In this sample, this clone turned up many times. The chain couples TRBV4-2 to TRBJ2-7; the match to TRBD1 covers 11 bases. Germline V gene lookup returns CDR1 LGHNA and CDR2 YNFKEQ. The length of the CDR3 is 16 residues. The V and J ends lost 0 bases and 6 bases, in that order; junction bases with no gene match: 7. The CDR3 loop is CASSQDDGTGGIEQYF. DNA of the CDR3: TGTGCCAGCAGCCAAGATGACGGGACAGGGGGAATCGAGCAGTACTTC.

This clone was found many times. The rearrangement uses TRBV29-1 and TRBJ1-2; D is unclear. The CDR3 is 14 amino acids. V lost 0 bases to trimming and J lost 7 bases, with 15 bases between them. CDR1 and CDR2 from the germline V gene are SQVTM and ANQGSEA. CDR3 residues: CSVEELTELGGYTF. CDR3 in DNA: TGCAGCGTTGAAGAACTCACAGAGCTGGGTGGCTACACCTTC.

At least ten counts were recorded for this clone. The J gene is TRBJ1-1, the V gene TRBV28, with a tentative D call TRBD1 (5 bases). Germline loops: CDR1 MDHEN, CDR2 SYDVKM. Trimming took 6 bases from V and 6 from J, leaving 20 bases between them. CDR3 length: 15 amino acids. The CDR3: CASSPPDTLKAEAFF. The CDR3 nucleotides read TGTGCCAGCAGCCCCCCGGACACCTTGAAGGCTGAAGCTTTCTTT.